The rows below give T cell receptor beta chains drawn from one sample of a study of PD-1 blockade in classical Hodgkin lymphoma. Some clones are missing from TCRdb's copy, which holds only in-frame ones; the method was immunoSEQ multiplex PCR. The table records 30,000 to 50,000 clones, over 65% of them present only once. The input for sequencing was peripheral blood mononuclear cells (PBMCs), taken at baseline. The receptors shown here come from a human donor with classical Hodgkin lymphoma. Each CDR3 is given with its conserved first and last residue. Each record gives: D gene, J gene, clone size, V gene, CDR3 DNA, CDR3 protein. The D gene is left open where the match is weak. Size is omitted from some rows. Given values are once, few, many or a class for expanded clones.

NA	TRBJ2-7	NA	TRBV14	TGTGCCAGCAGCCAAATCGGTATGATGGTCCACGAGCAGTACTTC	CASSQIGMMVHEQYF
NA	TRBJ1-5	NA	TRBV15	TGTGCCACCAGCAGAGCCTATAGCAATCAGCCCCAGCATTTT	CATSRAYSNQPQHF
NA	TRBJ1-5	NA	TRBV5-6	TGTGCCAGCAGCCAGGAAAGTTATGCCAATCAGCCCCAGCATTTT	CASSQESYANQPQHF
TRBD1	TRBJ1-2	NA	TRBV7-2	TGTGCCAGCAGCTCGACAGGGGGTAACTATGGCTACACCTTC	CASSSTGGNYGYTF
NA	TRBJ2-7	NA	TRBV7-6	TGTGCCAGCAGCCCCAGAGGCGGATGGAGCAATTACGAGCAGTACTTC	CASSPRGGWSNYEQYF
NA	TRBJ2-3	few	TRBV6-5	TGTGCCAGCAGCTGGACGCTAGGGGATACGCAGTATTTT	CASSWTLGDTQYF
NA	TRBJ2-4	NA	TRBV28	TGTGCCAGCAGCAAATCGGGGCTCGTGGCCAAAAACATTCAGTACTTC	CASSKSGLVAKNIQYF
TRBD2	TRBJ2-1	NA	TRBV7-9	TGTGCCAGCAGCTTAGTAGGGGGACTAGCGGGAGAGCTTGAGCAGTTCTTC	CASSLVGGLAGELEQFF
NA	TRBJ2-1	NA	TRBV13	TGTGCCAGCACCCCTCTGGGGACCTACTCCTACAATGAGCAGTTCTTC	CASTPLGTYSYNEQFF
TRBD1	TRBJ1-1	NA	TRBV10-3	TGTGCCATCAGTGAGTCGACAGGGCTGGAGAACACTGAAGCTTTCTTT	CAISESTGLENTEAFF
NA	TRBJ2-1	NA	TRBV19	TGTGCCAGTACCAGAAGAACGGGCGCTGAGCAGTTCTTC	CASTRRTGAEQFF
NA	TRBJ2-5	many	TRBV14	TGTGCCAGCAGCCCCTCCGGGGAGACCCAGTACTTC	CASSPSGETQYF
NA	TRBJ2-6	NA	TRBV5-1	TGCGCCAGCAGCCCCCGCCCCTCTGGGGCCAACGTCCTGACTTTC	CASSPRPSGANVLTF
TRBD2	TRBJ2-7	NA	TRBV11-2	TGTGCCAGCAGCTTGCTAGCGGAACGGATCTACGAGCAGTACTTC	CASSLLAERIYEQYF
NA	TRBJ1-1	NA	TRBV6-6	TGTGCCAGTCGTCATAACGAAGCTTTCTTT	CASRHNEAFF
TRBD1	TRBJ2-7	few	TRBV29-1	TGCAGCGTCGCAGGACAGGGTGGATCCTACGAGCAGTACTTC	CSVAGQGGSYEQYF
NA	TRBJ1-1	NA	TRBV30	TGTGCCTGGAGTGTAGGGGAGTTGATGAACACTGAAGCTTTCTTT	CAWSVGELMNTEAFF
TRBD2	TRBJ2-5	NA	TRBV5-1	TGCGCCAGCAGCCCCTTAGCGGGAGGTGTCGGTGAGACCCAGTACTTC	CASSPLAGGVGETQYF
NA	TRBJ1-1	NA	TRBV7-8	TGTGCCAGCAGCTTAGAGGCAGGGGAATTGACTGAAGCTTTCTTT	CASSLEAGELTEAFF
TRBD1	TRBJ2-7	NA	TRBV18	TGTGCCAGCTCGGGACAGGGTCTCCACGAGCAGTACTTC	CASSGQGLHEQYF
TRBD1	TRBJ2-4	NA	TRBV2	TGTGCCAGCAGTGGACAAACAGGGGTGCAAAACATTCAGTACTTC	CASSGQTGVQNIQYF
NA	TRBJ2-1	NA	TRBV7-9	TGTGCCAGCAGCCTCGGCATAAATGAGCAGTTCTTC	CASSLGINEQFF
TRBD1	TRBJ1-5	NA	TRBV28	TGTGCCAGCAGTTTAAGGGACAGGGGACTTAGGAATCAGCCCCAGCATTTT	CASSLRDRGLRNQPQHF
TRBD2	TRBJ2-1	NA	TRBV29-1	TGCAGCGTTGGATTACTAGCGGGAGGTAGTGGTGAGCAGTTCTTC	CSVGLLAGGSGEQFF
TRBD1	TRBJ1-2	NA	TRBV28	TGTGCCAGCAGCCCGGGACAGGGGGACTATGGCTACACCTTC	CASSPGQGDYGYTF
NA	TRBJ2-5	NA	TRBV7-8	TGTGCCAGCAGCTTAGGTGACAGGAGCATCCAAGAGACCCAGTACTTC	CASSLGDRSIQETQYF
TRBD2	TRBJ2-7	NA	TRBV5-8	TGTGCCAGCAGCCCCCAGCGGGGGCTGTCCTACGAGCAGTACTTC	CASSPQRGLSYEQYF
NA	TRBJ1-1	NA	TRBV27	TGTGCCAGCCAAGGGATGTACACTGAAGCTTTCTTT	CASQGMYTEAFF
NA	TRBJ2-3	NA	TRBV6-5	TGTGCCAGCAGACACACAGATACGCAGTATTTT	CASRHTDTQYF
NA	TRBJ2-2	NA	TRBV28	TGTGCCAGCAGGGGGGACCTTCCTGGGGCTGTGGTAATCCCGAACACCGGGGAGCTGTTTTTT	CASRGDLPGAVVIPNTGELFF
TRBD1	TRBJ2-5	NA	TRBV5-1	TGCGCCAGCAGCTTGGGACAGGGCAGACCATTCCAAGAGACCCAGTACTTC	CASSLGQGRPFQETQYF
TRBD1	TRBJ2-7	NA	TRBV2	TGTGCCAGCAGTCCCGGGACAGGGCCGTCAAAGCAGTACTTC	CASSPGTGPSKQYF
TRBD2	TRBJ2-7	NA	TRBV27	TGTGCTCTGGGCGGGAGGGCAACCTACGAGCAGTACTTC	CALGGRATYEQYF
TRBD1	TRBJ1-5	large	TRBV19	TGTGCCAGTAAGGGGGCCAATCAGCCCCAGCATTTT	CASKGANQPQHF
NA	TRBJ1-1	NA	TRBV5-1	TGCGCCAGCAGGCCGGCCTCGGGAGGGACTGAAGCTTTCTTT	CASRPASGGTEAFF
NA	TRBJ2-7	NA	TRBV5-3	TGTGCCAGAAGCTTGGGGGGGTTCTACGAGCAGTACTTC	CARSLGGFYEQYF
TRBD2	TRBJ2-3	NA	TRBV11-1	TGTGCCAGCAGCTCCGGGACTAGCGGGAGGGTTGGGCCAGATACGCAGTATTTT	CASSSGTSGRVGPDTQYF
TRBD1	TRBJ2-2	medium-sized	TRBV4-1	TGCGCCAGCAGCCCGGGACAGGGGGCAGCCGGGGAGCTGTTTTTT	CASSPGQGAAGELFF
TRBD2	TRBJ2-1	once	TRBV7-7	TGTGCTAGCAGCCCCGGGACTAGCGGGGTATGGAATGAGCAGTTCTTC	CASSPGTSGVWNEQFF
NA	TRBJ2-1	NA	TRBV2	TGTGCCAGCAGTGAGTTAGGGCAGGAATTCTACAATGAGCAGTTCTTC	CASSELGQEFYNEQFF
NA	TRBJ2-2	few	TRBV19	TGTGCCAGTGGCTACAACGCGAACACCGGGGAGCTGTTTTTT	CASGYNANTGELFF
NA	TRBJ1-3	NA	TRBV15	TGTGCCACCAGCAGCGGAGGTAGCATAGGAAACACCATATATTTT	CATSSGGSIGNTIYF
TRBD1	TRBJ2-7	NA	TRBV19	TGTGCCAGTAGTGGGACAGGGGGTTACGAGCAGTACTTC	CASSGTGGYEQYF
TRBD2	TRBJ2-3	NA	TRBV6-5	TGTGCCAGCAGGACCGGGAGGGCCCTCGGAACGCAGTATTTT	CASRTGRALGTQYF
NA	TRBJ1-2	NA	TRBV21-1	TGTGCCAGCAGCAAAGAAGGCGACAGGCCGCTTAACTATGGCTACACCTTC	CASSKEGDRPLNYGYTF
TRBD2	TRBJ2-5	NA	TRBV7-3	TGTGCCAGCAGCTTCGGACTAGCGGGAGTGGGGACCCAGTACTTC	CASSFGLAGVGTQYF
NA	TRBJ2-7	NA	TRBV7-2	TGTGCCAGCAGCAACCCCCCCTCCTACGAGCAGTACTTC	CASSNPPSYEQYF
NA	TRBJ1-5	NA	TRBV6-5	TGTGCCAGTAGTCGGGGGAAGGCTGGGCCCCAGCATTTT	CASSRGKAGPQHF
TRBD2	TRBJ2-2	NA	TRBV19	TGTGCCAGTAGTATAAATACAGGGACTAGAAACACCGGGGAGCTGTTTTTT	CASSINTGTRNTGELFF
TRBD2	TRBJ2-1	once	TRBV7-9	TGTGCCAGCAGCTCGGGACTAGCTAATGAGCAGTTCTTC	CASSSGLANEQFF
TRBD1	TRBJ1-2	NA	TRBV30	TGTGCCTGGAGGGGGACAGGGTATGGCTACACCTTC	CAWRGTGYGYTF
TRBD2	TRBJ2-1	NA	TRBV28	TGTGCCAGCAGTAGCGGGGCCTACAATGAGCAGTTCTTC	CASSSGAYNEQFF